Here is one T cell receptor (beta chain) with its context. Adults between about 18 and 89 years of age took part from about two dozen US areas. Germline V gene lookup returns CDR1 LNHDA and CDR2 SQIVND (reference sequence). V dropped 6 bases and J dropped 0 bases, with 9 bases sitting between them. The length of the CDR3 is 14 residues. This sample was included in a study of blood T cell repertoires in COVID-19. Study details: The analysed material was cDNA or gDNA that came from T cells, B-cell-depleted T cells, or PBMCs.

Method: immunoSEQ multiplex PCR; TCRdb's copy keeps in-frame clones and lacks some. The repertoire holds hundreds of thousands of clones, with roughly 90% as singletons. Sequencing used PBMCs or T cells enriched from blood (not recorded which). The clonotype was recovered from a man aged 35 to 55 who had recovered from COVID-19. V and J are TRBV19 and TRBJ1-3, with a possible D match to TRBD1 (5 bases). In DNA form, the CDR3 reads TGTGCCAGTAGACAGGCGGACTCTGGAAACACCATATATTTT. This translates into CASRQADSGNTIYF.